Presented here are 10 T cell receptor beta chains from one specimen sequenced in a study of blood T cell repertoires in COVID-19. Assay used: immunoSEQ multiplex PCR; TCRdb lists only in-frame clones, some missing. The repertoire holds under 75,000 clones, with 60% to 80% as singletons. Sequencing was done on a sample of peripheral blood. These receptors were obtained from a woman aged 55-70 years with acute or convalescent COVID-19.

The V gene is TRBV9, the J gene TRBJ2-1, with TRBD2 identical over 10 bases. This CDR3 region has 16 residues. V trimming: 0 bases; J trimming: 6 bases; junction bases outside the gene matches: 6. Germline V gene sequence: CDR1 SGDLS, CDR2 YYNGEE. This CDR3 is CASSVEGLAGANEQFF. The CDR3 DNA follows: TGTGCCAGCAGCGTAGAAGGGCTAGCGGGGGCCAATGAGCAGTTCTTC.

The chain employs TRBV2 and TRBJ1-4; weak D call: TRBD1 (6 bases). V lost 6 bases, J lost 0 bases, and 14 bases lay in between. The CDR3 has 16 residues. CDR1 is SNHLY, CDR2 FYNNEI, per germline. The CDR3 region is CASRYPRQATNEKLFF. CDR3 sequence (DNA): TGTGCCAGCAGGTACCCTCGACAGGCAACTAATGAAAAACTGTTTTTT.

This chain connects TRBV3-1 (or the pseudogene TRBV3-2) to TRBJ2-5, with D uncertain. Germline loops: CDR1 LGHDT, CDR2 YNNKEL (reference sequence). Trimming cost V 0 bases and J 5 bases, with 10 bases left between them. The CDR3 runs to 14 residues. In nucleotides, the CDR3 is TGTGCCAGCAGCCAAGATTTGGGCTATGAGACCCAGTACTTC. It yields the protein CASSQDLGYETQYF.

The J gene is TRBJ2-4, the V gene TRBV18, with 9 bases matching TRBD1. V shed 4 bases, J shed 8 bases, and the junction held 12 bases outside the gene matches. Germline V gives CDR1 KGHSH, CDR2 LQKENI. There are 16 residues in the CDR3. CDR3 residues: CASSRETGGMGDIQYF. CDR3 DNA sequence: TGTGCCAGCTCACGGGAAACAGGGGGCATGGGGGACATTCAGTACTTC.

This chain connects TRBV7-3 to TRBJ2-5, with a possible D match to TRBD2 (7 bases). In germline, CDR1 is SGHTA, CDR2 FQGTGA. Trimming cost V 5 bases and J 2 bases, with 15 bases left between them. This CDR3 is 15 amino acids long. In nucleotides, the CDR3 is TGTGCCAGCAGCCCGGCGGGGGCGATACAAGAGACCCAGTACTTC. Translating it yields CASSPAGAIQETQYF. Full variable domain (missing parts from reference TRBV7-3 and TRBJ2-5): GAGVSQTPSNKVTEKGKYVELRCDPISGHTALYWYRQSLGQGPEFLIYFQGTGAADDSGLPNDRFFAVRPEGSVSTLKIQRTERGDSAVYLCASSPAGAIQETQYFGPGTRLLVL.

V and J are TRBV6-5 and TRBJ2-3; 9 positions match TRBD2. CDR3 size: 15 residues. The V segment lost 6 bases and the J segment 2 bases; nucleotides outside the gene matches: 6. CDR1 is MNHEY and CDR2 is SVGAGI in the germline V gene. The CDR3 sequence: CASSLTSGHTDTQYF. The CDR3 nucleotides read TGTGCCAGCAGCCTGACTAGCGGACACACAGATACGCAGTATTTT.

This clone was seen more than once but under ten times. The chain uses TRBV3-1 (or the pseudogene TRBV3-2) and TRBJ2-2; maybe TRBD2 (5 bases). V gave up 3 bases and J gave up 2 bases, with 7 bases separating them. In germline, CDR1 is LGHDT, CDR2 YNNKEL (reference sequence). The CDR3 totals 14 residues. The CDR3 loop reads CASSHEGNTGELFF. In DNA, the CDR3 is TGTGCCAGCAGCCATGAGGGTAACACCGGGGAGCTGTTTTTT.

This clone was picked up a small number of times. V is TRBV19 and J is TRBJ1-2; no reliable D call. The CDR3 length is 17 residues. V lost 6 bases and J 3 bases, leaving 23 bases between the germline ends. CDR1 and CDR2 (germline): LNHDA, SQIVND (reference sequence). In nucleotides, the CDR3 is TGTGCCAGTAGCGGGGTGAGGAGGAGGGAGGAGGACTATGGCTACACCTTC. Encoded protein: CASSGVRRREEDYGYTF.

V is TRBV7-9 and J is TRBJ2-5; TRBD1 agrees at 8 bases. CDR1 and CDR2 from the germline V gene are SEHNR and FQNEAQ (reference sequence). The CDR3 loop spans 16 amino acids. The junction had 11 bases not matched to a gene; V was cut back by 4 bases and J by 4 bases. For the CDR3, the DNA is TGTGCCAGCAGCTCCCTCCTTCAGGGGGCGAGAGAGACCCAGTACTTC. The encoded protein is CASSSLLQGARETQYF.

The chain employs TRBV2 and TRBJ1-4, with TRBD1 matching over 8 bases. The germline gives CDR1 SNHLY, CDR2 FYNNEI. The CDR3 runs 16 residues. J was trimmed by 8 bases and V by 4 bases; bases with no gene match: 12. The CDR3 protein is CASSVIQGGSREKLFF. CDR3 DNA: TGTGCCAGCAGTGTCATACAGGGGGGGAGTCGCGAAAAACTGTTTTTT.